This T cell receptor (beta chain) was obtained from a study of blood T cell repertoires in COVID-19 (TCRdb year 2020). Background for the entire study: Collaborator samples came from the United States, Italy and Spain and covered acute and convalescent phases of COVID-19. The material from the prospective study consisted of cDNA or gDNA derived from T cells, B-cell-depleted T cells, or PBMCs. Deeply sampled blood TCRbeta repertoires from subjects exposed to, actively infected with, or recovered from COVID-19 were included in the dataset. The repertoires were released in a freely available public database intended as a resource for research on the immune response to SARS-CoV-2. Samples came from the ongoing ImmuneRACE study (first 160 participants) plus 1,254 subjects from 6 global collaborators. Sample metadata almost always included a de-identified subject ID, COVID-19 status, age in years and sex. HLA class I and class II types, where available, came from metadata supplied by the sample provider rather than from assay-based typing. General findings and caveats noted by the study authors: The amount of clinical and demographic metadata varied by source and participant and was provided uncurated.

The CDR3, cysteine through phenylalanine, is 15 amino acids long. The only DNA kept is the CDR3, 45 bases in frame from the first base. Ends trimmed: V by 9 bases, J by 6 bases; bases unmatched to a gene: 11. From the germline V gene, CDR1 is MNHEY and CDR2 is SVGAGI. Participants in the prospective study were aged about 18 to 89 years, lived in about two dozen United States geographic areas, and enrolled through a virtual design. In the prospective study, cohorts were assigned on the basis of participant-reported clinical history obtained from a screening survey and a study questionnaire. Recovered participants in ImmuneRACE Cohort 3 were defined as having two consecutive negative NP/OP PCR tests, clearance from a healthcare professional, or resolution of symptoms. Each participant in the prospective study had whole blood, serum and a nasopharyngeal or oropharyngeal swab collected by mobile phlebotomists. Over a 2-month period, participants in the prospective study had the option of providing additional blood draws and questionnaires. Prospective study blood samples were shipped either frozen or at room temperature before DNA extraction.

Notes on this clone: The specificity of this receptor is unknown. No much larger clone is present one base from it, and per-base qualities are unavailable.

The immunoSEQ Assay, a bias-controlled multiplex PCR, was used to amplify TCRbeta CDR3 regions from genomic DNA. As for the original processing: Nucleated cell counts per sample were estimated from amplification of reference gene primers within the assay. To quantify the absolute abundance of each unique TCRbeta CDR3 rearrangement, sequence reads were collapsed and filtered. Productive Simpson clonality was computed per sample as the square root of Simpson's diversity index over productive rearrangements. Held by TCRdb, this immuneACCESS table contains in-frame sequences only and omits some clones. Under half of the omission traces to an unresolved V gene where checked; the cause of the rest is unknown. The D gene and trimming were derived from the DNA, and the V and J assignments and clone size from that table. This sample gives roughly 500,000 clones in total; around nine tenths of them show up just once. About 2% of the sample belongs to the ten largest clones.

Sequencing used PBMCs or T cells enriched from blood (not recorded which). The sequence was obtained from a woman aged 40-49 years who had recovered from COVID-19. This receptor chain uses TRBV6-5 and TRBJ2-1; TRBD2 lines up with 10 middle nucleotides. The bases read TGTGCCAGTACGCGGCCACTAGCGGGGCTCAATGAGCAGTTCTTC. Translated, this is CASTRPLAGLNEQFF.